The clone carrying this T cell receptor beta chain was seen a handful of times. What it binds is unknown. Germline CDR1 MDHEN, CDR2 SYDVKM. With 5 bases removed from V and 4 bases from J, the gap between germline ends came to 7 bases. CDR3 size: 12 residues. This sample is drawn from a study of cytomegalovirus exposure and HLA in healthy donors. The wider study: Drawn from HLA-typed donors, 80 million to 100 million unique TCRs were held in an early data release.

Researchers ran the PCR with 60 Vbeta and 13 Jbeta primers. Repertoires were generated with immunoSEQ multiplex PCR, while TCRdb's copy carries only in-frame clones and drops some. The sample records 180,000 or so clones, 75% to 90% being singletons. Overall study results and limits: Later work associated around 18,000 TCR beta sequences with HLA alleles at 0.05 false discovery rate. Equally common other TCR beta chains were less clonally expanded than HLA-associated ones, a later analysis found.

Sequenced input: PBMCs. The clonotype comes from a young woman in good health and CMV-seronegative. This chain connects TRBV28 to TRBJ2-3; tentative D call: TRBD2 (6 bases). The CDR3 coding sequence is TGTGCCAGCAGTGGGACTTCAGATACGCAGTATTTT. Residues: CASSGTSDTQYF.